The 14 T cell receptor beta chains reported below all come from one sample, sequenced in a study of blood T cell repertoires in COVID-19. TCRdb's copy holds only in-frame clones and misses some; the assay was immunoSEQ multiplex PCR. The sample consists of 200,000 or so clones, roughly 80% of them appearing once. Sequencing used PBMCs or T cells enriched from blood (not recorded which). These receptors all stem from a man aged 55 to 70 who had recovered from COVID-19.

V usage is TRBV6-6 and J usage is TRBJ2-3; TRBD2 aligns across 9 bases. V was clipped by 2 bases and J by 1 base; unmatched bases: 1. The CDR3 covers 15 residues. The germline V gene encodes CDR1 MNHNY and CDR2 SVGAGI (reference sequence). CDR3 protein: CASSYASGGTDTQYF. The CDR3, as DNA: TGTGCCAGCAGTTACGCTAGCGGGGGCACAGATACGCAGTATTTT.

The chain couples TRBV11-2 to TRBJ2-7; D may be TRBD2 (6 bases). This CDR3 is 14 amino acids long. CDR1 and CDR2 from the germline V gene are SGHAT and FQNNGV. Trimming removed 7 bases from V and 0 bases from J, with 13 bases in between. The CDR3 here is CASTMGLNSYEQYF. Written as DNA, the CDR3 is TGTGCCAGCACCATGGGACTGAACTCCTACGAGCAGTACTTC.

The genes are TRBV6-5 and TRBJ1-5, with a possible D match to TRBD1 (6 bases). Germline CDR1 reads MNHEY; CDR2 reads SVGAGI. This CDR3 is 14 amino acids long. Trimming cost V 10 bases and J 3 bases, with 16 bases left between them. CDR3 sequence (DNA): TGTGCCACTGCCGGGACACCTTACAATCAGCCCCAGCATTTT. Translating gives CATAGTPYNQPQHF.

The V call is TRBV7-2, the J call TRBJ2-3; 9 bases line up with TRBD2. The CDR3 loop spans 15 amino acids. The germline CDR1 and CDR2 sequences are SGHTA and FQGNSA. The junction had 6 bases not matched to a gene; V was cut back by 5 bases and J by 3 bases. The CDR3 here is CASSLRGGATDTQYF. The CDR3 DNA reads TGTGCCAGCAGCCTCCGCGGGGGGGCGACAGATACGCAGTATTTT. The variable domain in full, completed from reference TRBV7-2 and TRBJ2-3, reads GAGVSQSPSNKVTEKGKDVELRCDPISGHTALYWYRQSLGQGLEFLIYFQGNSAPDKSGLPSDRFSAERTGGSVSTLTIQRTQQEDSAVYLCASSLRGGATDTQYFGPGTRLTVL.

The chain is built from TRBV18 and TRBJ2-2; no definite D call. Germline V gene data show CDR1 as KGHSH and CDR2 as LQKENI. V was shortened by 5 bases and J by 5 bases, with 9 bases between the two germline ends. This CDR3 is 13 amino acids long. CDR3 coding DNA: TGTGCCAGCTCAGACTTTTCGACCGGGGAGCTGTTTTTT. Amino acid sequence: CASSDFSTGELFF.

The rearrangement links TRBV13 to TRBJ2-5; D gene ambiguous. Looked up from germline, CDR1 is PRHDT and CDR2 is FYEKMQ (reference sequence). The CDR3 is made up of 13 amino acids. V was clipped by 5 bases and J by 5 bases, with 12 bases between them. The CDR3 DNA sequence: TGTGCCAGCAGCGAAAATAACCGGGAGACCCAGTACTTC. Translation: CASSENNRETQYF.

This chain joins TRBV19 and TRBJ1-6; D is possibly TRBD1 (6 bases). The germline V gene encodes CDR1 LNHDA and CDR2 SQIVND (reference sequence). The CDR3 loop spans 16 amino acids. V lost 5 bases to trimming and J lost 7 bases, with 18 bases between them. CDR3 sequence: CASSAGSGVGNSPLHF. The CDR3 nucleotides are TGTGCCAGTAGTGCAGGGTCAGGGGTTGGGAATTCACCCCTCCACTTT.

V is TRBV3-1 (or the pseudogene TRBV3-2) and J is TRBJ1-2; D ambiguous. Germline V gene sequence: CDR1 LGHDT, CDR2 YNNKEL (reference sequence). This CDR3 is built from 13 residues. Trimming removed 2 bases from V and 4 bases from J, with 8 bases in between. The DNA of the CDR3 is TGTGCCAGCAGCCAAAACAGTATCTATGGCTACACCTTC. Encoded protein: CASSQNSIYGYTF.

This rearrangement joins TRBV7-9 to TRBJ1-2; no firm D call. V shed 5 bases and J shed 8 bases, with 12 bases lying between them. Germline V gene sequence: CDR1 SEHNR, CDR2 FQNEAQ (reference sequence). CDR3 length: 12 amino acids. The CDR3 loop is CASSPTNRGYTF. The CDR3 DNA reads TGTGCCAGCAGCCCCACTAATAGAGGCTACACCTTC.

The rearrangement links TRBV7-8 to TRBJ2-1; D is uncertain. CDR3 length: 15 amino acids. V was trimmed by 5 bases and J by 4 bases, leaving 15 bases between them. Germline V lookup: CDR1 SGHVS, CDR2 FQNEAQ. The CDR3 here is CASSRDGYYYNEQFF. For the CDR3, the DNA is TGTGCCAGCAGCCGAGACGGTTACTATTACAATGAGCAGTTCTTC.

The DNA of the CDR3 is TGTGCCAGCAGTGATTTGGAGGGCAGGGCTACGCAGTACTTC. Translated: CASSDLEGRATQYF. This chain uses TRBV6-1 with TRBJ2-7, with D perhaps matching TRBD2 (6 bases). The CDR3 consists of 14 residues. The V end was cut by 3 bases, the J end by 9 bases, with 18 bases between. Per germline, CDR1 MNHNS and CDR2 SASEGT.

The rearrangement joins TRBV5-1 to TRBJ1-2; a weak D match, TRBD1 (6 bases). The germline gives CDR1 SGHRS, CDR2 YFSETQ. The CDR3 is made up of 15 amino acids. Trimming cost V 0 bases and J 0 bases, with 9 bases left between them. The CDR3 protein is CASSLEGVSNYGYTF. CDR3 in DNA: TGCGCCAGCAGCTTGGAGGGGGTGTCTAACTATGGCTACACCTTC.

The J gene is TRBJ1-6, the V gene TRBV14; 7 bases agree with TRBD1. The germline V gene encodes CDR1 SGHDN and CDR2 FVKESK. The CDR3 has 14 amino acids. V gave up 2 bases and J gave up 9 bases; unmatched junction bases: 4. The CDR3 region has the DNA TGTGCCAGCAGCCAAAACAGGGGTGTTTCACCCCTCCACTTT. Protein: CASSQNRGVSPLHF.

This sequence joins TRBV5-1 and TRBJ1-6; TRBD1 matches 9 bases. From germline, CDR1 is SGHRS and CDR2 YFSETQ. V dropped 4 bases and J dropped 8; count of bases not matched to a gene: 7. The CDR3 is 15 amino acids. The CDR3 reads CASSGQGTIDSPLHF. The DNA for the CDR3 is TGCGCCAGCAGCGGACAGGGGACGATTGATTCACCCCTCCACTTT.